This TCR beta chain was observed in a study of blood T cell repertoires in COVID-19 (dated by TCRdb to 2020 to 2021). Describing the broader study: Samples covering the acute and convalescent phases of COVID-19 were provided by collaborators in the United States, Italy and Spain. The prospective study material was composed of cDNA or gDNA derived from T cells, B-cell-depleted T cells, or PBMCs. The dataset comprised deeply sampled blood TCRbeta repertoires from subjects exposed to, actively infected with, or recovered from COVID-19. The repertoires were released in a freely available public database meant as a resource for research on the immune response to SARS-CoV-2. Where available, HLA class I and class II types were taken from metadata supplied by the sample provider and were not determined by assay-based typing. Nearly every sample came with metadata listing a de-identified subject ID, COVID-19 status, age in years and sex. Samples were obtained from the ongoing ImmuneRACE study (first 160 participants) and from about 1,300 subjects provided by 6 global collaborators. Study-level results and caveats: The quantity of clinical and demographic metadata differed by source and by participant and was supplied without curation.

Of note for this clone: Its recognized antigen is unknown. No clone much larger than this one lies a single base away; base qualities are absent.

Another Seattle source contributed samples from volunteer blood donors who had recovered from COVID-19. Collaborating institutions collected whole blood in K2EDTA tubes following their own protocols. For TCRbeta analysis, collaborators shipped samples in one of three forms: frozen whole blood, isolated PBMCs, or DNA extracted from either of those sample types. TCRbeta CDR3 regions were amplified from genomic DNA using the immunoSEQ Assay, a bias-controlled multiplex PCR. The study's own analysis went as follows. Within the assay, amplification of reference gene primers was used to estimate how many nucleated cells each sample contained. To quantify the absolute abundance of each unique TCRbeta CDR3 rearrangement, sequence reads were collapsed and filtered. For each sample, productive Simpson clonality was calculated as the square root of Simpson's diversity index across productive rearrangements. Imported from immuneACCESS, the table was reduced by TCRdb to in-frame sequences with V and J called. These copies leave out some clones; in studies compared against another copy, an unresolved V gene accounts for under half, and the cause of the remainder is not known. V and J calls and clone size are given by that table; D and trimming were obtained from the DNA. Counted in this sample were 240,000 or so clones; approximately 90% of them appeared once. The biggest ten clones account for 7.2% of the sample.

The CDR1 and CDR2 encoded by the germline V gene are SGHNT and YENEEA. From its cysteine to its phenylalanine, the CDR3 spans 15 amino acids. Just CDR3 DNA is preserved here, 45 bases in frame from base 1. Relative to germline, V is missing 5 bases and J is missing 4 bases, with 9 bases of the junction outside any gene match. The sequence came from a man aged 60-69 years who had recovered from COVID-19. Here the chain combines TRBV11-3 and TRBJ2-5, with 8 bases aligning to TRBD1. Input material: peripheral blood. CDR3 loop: CASSPTTGAVETQYF. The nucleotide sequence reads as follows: TGTGCCAGCAGCCCTACGACAGGGGCGGTAGAGACCCAGTACTTC.